This is a list of T cell receptor beta chains from one sample in a study of lymphopenia after photon versus proton radiotherapy. The table came from immunoSEQ multiplex PCR; TCRdb's copy has only in-frame clones and leaves some out. The sample records around 23,000 clones, around 90% being singletons. The material was peripheral blood, obtained from a patient treated with proton-based radiotherapy. These receptors came from an older woman with pancreatic cancer. Some clones in this sample may be carry-over from other donors' samples. Both conserved end residues are part of each CDR3. A D gene is named only where the DNA matches it firmly. Only some rows state a clone size, as once, few, many or a class for expanded clones.

>-|TRBV10-1|TRBJ1-5|-
TGCGCCAGCAGTGAAAACAGTAATCAGCCCCAGCATTTT
CASSENSNQPQHF
>-|TRBV27|TRBJ2-7|-
TGTGCCAGCAGTTTAACCCGCCGGGACTCAGTTCTCTACGAGCAGTACTTC
CASSLTRRDSVLYEQYF
>-|TRBV15|TRBJ1-1|-
TGTGCCACCAGCAGAGACCAGGGTGACACTGAAGCTTTCTTT
CATSRDQGDTEAFF
>-|TRBV20-1|TRBJ1-1|-
TGCAGTGCGCAGGAAGAGTCTGAAGCTTTCTTT
CSAQEESEAFF
>-|TRBV5-1|TRBJ2-7|TRBD2
TGCGCCAGCAGCCTGGAGCGGGGGTCACGGGACGAGCAGTACTTC
CASSLERGSRDEQYF
>-|TRBV7-9|TRBJ2-5|-
TGTGCCAGCAGCTTCACTAGCTCCGGGGAGACCCAGTACTTC
CASSFTSSGETQYF
>-|TRBV9|TRBJ1-2|TRBD1
TGTGCCAGCAGCGTAGTTGAGACAGGGGATGGCTACACCTTC
CASSVVETGDGYTF
>once|TRBV28|TRBJ1-3|-
TGTGCCAGCGGAGAGATCCCTAACTCTGGAAACACCATATATTTT
CASGEIPNSGNTIYF
>-|TRBV5-4|TRBJ2-7|-
TGTGCCAGCACCGAACGGGGTTCGGCTACCGAGCAGTACTTC
CASTERGSATEQYF
>-|TRBV6-1|TRBJ2-3|-
TGTGCCAGCAGTGAAGGCCTCGCCGGGCTAGCGCTTAGCACAGATACGCAGTATTTT
CASSEGLAGLALSTDTQYF
>-|TRBV19|TRBJ2-5|TRBD2
TGTGCCAGTAGCACAGTTCTAGCGGGACAAGAGACCCAGTACTTC
CASSTVLAGQETQYF
>-|TRBV5-8|TRBJ2-1|TRBD1
TGTGCCAGCAGAACCCGGGACAGGGGGATTTCTAGCAATGAGCAGTTCTTC
CASRTRDRGISSNEQFF
>few|TRBV27|TRBJ2-1|TRBD2
TGTGCCAGCAGTTTACGTGTGCTAGCGGGTTCCTACAATGAGCAGTTCTTC
CASSLRVLAGSYNEQFF
>-|TRBV2|TRBJ2-1|-
TGTGCCAGCAGTTGGGATCTAGGGTACAATGAGCAGTTCTTC
CASSWDLGYNEQFF
>-|TRBV19|TRBJ1-5|TRBD1
TGTGCCAGTAGTACCACCGGGACAGCGTATAGCAATCAGCCCCAGCATTTT
CASSTTGTAYSNQPQHF
>-|TRBV30|TRBJ1-1|TRBD1
TGTGCCTGGAGTCCGCAGGGGGCGAACACTGAAGCTTTCTTT
CAWSPQGANTEAFF
>-|TRBV29-1|TRBJ2-5|TRBD2
TGCAGCGTGCCGCCCCGGACATCCGGGGAGGGCCAGGAAGAGACCCAGTACTTC
CSVPPRTSGEGQEETQYF
>-|TRBV18|TRBJ1-2|TRBD1
TGTGCCAGCTCACCCGACGGGACAGGGGCCTATGGCTACACCTTC
CASSPDGTGAYGYTF
>-|TRBV2|TRBJ2-7|-
TGTGCCAGCAGCGACCAGGGGGGACACCGCTCCTACGAGCAGTACTTC
CASSDQGGHRSYEQYF
>-|TRBV5-6|TRBJ2-5|TRBD1
TGTGCCAGCAGCTTGCAGGGGGCGGAAGAGACCCAGTACTTC
CASSLQGAEETQYF
>-|TRBV30|TRBJ2-5|-
TGTGCCTCGTTATGGGACACCCCGGGGGAGACCCAGTACTTC
CASLWDTPGETQYF
>-|TRBV10-3|TRBJ1-2|-
TGTGCCATCAGTGAGTCGACGGTTACGAACTATGGCTACACCTTC
CAISESTVTNYGYTF
>-|TRBV6-5|TRBJ2-1|TRBD1
TGTGCCAGCAGTTACGGGACAGCTTACAATGAGCAGTTCTTC
CASSYGTAYNEQFF
>-|TRBV30|TRBJ1-2|-
TGTGCCTGGAGCCTCGGGGGTGGCTACACCTTC
CAWSLGGGYTF
>-|TRBV7-4|TRBJ2-7|-
TGTGCCAGCAGCCCCCGAGTCGAGCAGTACTTC
CASSPRVEQYF
>-|TRBV2|TRBJ2-1|TRBD2
TGTGCCAGCACCATTTGGACTAGCGGAGACAATGAGCAGTTCTTC
CASTIWTSGDNEQFF
>-|TRBV30|TRBJ1-4|-
TGTGCCTGGAGTGTTCTCCTTGGTGAAAAACTGTTTTTT
CAWSVLLGEKLFF
>few|TRBV5-8|TRBJ2-1|TRBD2
TGTGCCAGCAGCTTGGCCGTTACTAGCGGCTACAATGAGCAGTTCTTC
CASSLAVTSGYNEQFF
>-|TRBV6-5|TRBJ2-5|TRBD2
TGTGCCAGCAGTCCGGGACTAGATAAGACCCAGTACTTC
CASSPGLDKTQYF
>-|TRBV2|TRBJ1-3|-
TGTGCCAGCAGTGAATCGGGGTTCTCTGGAAACACCATATATTTT
CASSESGFSGNTIYF
>-|TRBV21-1|TRBJ2-7|-
TGTGCCGGGTCCCGTAGGTCCTACGAGCAGTACTTC
CAGSRRSYEQYF
>-|TRBV28|TRBJ2-1|TRBD2
TGTGCCAGCAATGACGGCGGGAGGACCTACAATGAGCAGTTCTTC
CASNDGGRTYNEQFF
>-|TRBV5-4|TRBJ2-4|-
TGTGCCAGCAGCTTGGCTGGAGATCATGACATTCAGTACTTC
CASSLAGDHDIQYF
>few|TRBV15|TRBJ1-6|-
TGTGCCACCAGCAGAGGGCAGGGAGGGAATTCACCCCTCCACTTT
CATSRGQGGNSPLHF
>-|TRBV27|TRBJ1-1|TRBD1
TGTGCCAGCAGCTACAGGGGTATGAACACTGAAGCTTTCTTT
CASSYRGMNTEAFF
>-|TRBV4-1|TRBJ2-7|TRBD1
TGCGCCAGCAGCCAAGGACGACAGGGGAGGAACGAGCAGTACTTC
CASSQGRQGRNEQYF
>-|TRBV7-9|TRBJ2-6|-
TGTGCCAGCAGCTTAGACAGCTCTGGGGCCAACGTCCTGACTTTC
CASSLDSSGANVLTF
>-|TRBV5-1|TRBJ2-7|TRBD1
TGCGCCAGCAGCTACCGGACAGGGGAAGGCGAGCAGTACTTC
CASSYRTGEGEQYF
>-|TRBV30|TRBJ2-7|-
TGTGCCTGGAGTGTAACGAGACCTGCCTACGAGCAGTACTTC
CAWSVTRPAYEQYF
>-|TRBV19|TRBJ2-6|-
TGTGCCAGTAGTATCCCCCCGCCTTTCTCTGGGGCCAACGTCCTGACTTTC
CASSIPPPFSGANVLTF
>-|TRBV19|TRBJ2-3|-
TGTGCCAGTAGCAATCGAGGGGGCACAGATACGCAGTATTTT
CASSNRGGTDTQYF
>-|TRBV2|TRBJ2-7|-
TGTGCCAGCAGTGATGTAGGGTTTTGGGAGCAGTACTTC
CASSDVGFWEQYF
>-|TRBV18|TRBJ2-1|-
TGTGCCAGCTCACCCCTCGGTGAGGTTGGGGGGCAGTTCTTC
CASSPLGEVGGQFF
>-|TRBV6-1|TRBJ2-5|TRBD1
TGTGCCAGCAGGAAGACAGGGGAAGAGCAAGAGACCCAGTACTTC
CASRKTGEEQETQYF
>-|TRBV27|TRBJ2-4|-
TGTGCCAGCAGTTCGGACAAAGGGGACATTCAGTACTTC
CASSSDKGDIQYF
>once|TRBV7-2|TRBJ2-7|TRBD1
TGTGCCAGCAGCCAACGACAGGGGAACGAGCAGTACTTC
CASSQRQGNEQYF
>once|TRBV25-1|TRBJ1-2|-
TGTGCCAGCAGTGAATTCGGGGGCGACTATGGCTACACCTTC
CASSEFGGDYGYTF
>-|TRBV2|TRBJ2-1|-
TGTGCCAGCAGCGCGGTCCTGTCCTACAATGAGCAGTTCTTC
CASSAVLSYNEQFF
>-|TRBV19|TRBJ2-6|TRBD1
TGTGCCAGTAGTCCCCGGGACAGGCAGCTCAACGTCCTGACTTTC
CASSPRDRQLNVLTF
>-|TRBV6-6|TRBJ2-7|TRBD1
TGTGCCAGCAGTTGGGGACAGGGTTCCTACGAGCAGTACTTC
CASSWGQGSYEQYF
>-|TRBV11-2|TRBJ2-7|-
TGTGCCAGCAGCTTAACAGGTGTTCAGTACTTC
CASSLTGVQYF
>-|TRBV5-6|TRBJ2-5|TRBD1
TGTGCCAGCAGCTGGACAGGAGAGACCCAGTACTTC
CASSWTGETQYF
>-|TRBV7-8|TRBJ2-1|TRBD2
TGTGCCAGCAGACGGGACTACGGCCTACAAAATGAGCAGTTCTTC
CASRRDYGLQNEQFF
>-|TRBV19|TRBJ1-6|-
TGTGCCACCAAAACCGGGACATACGAATCACCCCTCCACTTT
CATKTGTYESPLHF